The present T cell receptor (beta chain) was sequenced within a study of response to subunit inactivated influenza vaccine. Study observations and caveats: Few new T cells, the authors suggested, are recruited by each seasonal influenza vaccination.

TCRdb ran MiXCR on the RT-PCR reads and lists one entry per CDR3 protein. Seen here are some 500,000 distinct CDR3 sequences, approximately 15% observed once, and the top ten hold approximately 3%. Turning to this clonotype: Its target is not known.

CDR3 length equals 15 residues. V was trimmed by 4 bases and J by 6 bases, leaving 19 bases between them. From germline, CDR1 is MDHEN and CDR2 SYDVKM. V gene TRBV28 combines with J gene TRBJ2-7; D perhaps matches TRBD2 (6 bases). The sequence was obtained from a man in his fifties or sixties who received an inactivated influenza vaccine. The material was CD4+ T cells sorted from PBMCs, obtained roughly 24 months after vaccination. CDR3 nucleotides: TGTGCCAGCAGTTCCCAGGGAGGAATTAGAGGCGAGCAGTACTTC. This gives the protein CASSSQGGIRGEQYF.